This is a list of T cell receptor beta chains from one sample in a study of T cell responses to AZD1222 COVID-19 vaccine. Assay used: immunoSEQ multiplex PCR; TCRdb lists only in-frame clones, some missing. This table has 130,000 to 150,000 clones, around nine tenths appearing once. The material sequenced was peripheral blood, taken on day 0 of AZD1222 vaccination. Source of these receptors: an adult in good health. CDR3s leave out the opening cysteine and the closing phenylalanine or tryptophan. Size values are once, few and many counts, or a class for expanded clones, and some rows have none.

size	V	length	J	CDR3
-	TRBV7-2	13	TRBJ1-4	ASSLARTSNEKLF
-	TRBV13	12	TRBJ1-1	ASSLPGQGVEAF
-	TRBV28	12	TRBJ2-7	ASSFDVSSYEQY
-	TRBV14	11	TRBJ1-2	ASSSGTNYGYT
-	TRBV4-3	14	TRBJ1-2	ASSPSGISTNYGYT
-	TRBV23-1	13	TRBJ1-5	ASSQSSGINQPQH
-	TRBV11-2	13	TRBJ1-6	ASSFRGYDNSPLH
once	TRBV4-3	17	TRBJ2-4	ASSQDLRREAVAKNIQY
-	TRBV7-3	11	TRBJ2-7	ASSLERSGEQY
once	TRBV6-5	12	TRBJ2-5	ASSYSQYQETQY
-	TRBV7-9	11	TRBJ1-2	ASSSRGALGYT
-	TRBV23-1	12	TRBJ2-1	ASSQSDLPQEQF
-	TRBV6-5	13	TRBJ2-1	ASSESPDSYNEQF
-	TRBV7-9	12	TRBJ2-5	ASSLGLGQETQY
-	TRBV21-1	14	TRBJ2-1	ASSKAYGHKGHEQF
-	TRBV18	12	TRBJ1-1	ASSLGQMNTEAF
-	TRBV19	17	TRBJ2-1	ASSLPGSGRAVAYNEQF
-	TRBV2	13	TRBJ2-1	ASSFLESSYNEQF
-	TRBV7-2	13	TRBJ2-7	ASSLKSGTAYEQY
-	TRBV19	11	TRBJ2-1	ASSTSGYNEQF